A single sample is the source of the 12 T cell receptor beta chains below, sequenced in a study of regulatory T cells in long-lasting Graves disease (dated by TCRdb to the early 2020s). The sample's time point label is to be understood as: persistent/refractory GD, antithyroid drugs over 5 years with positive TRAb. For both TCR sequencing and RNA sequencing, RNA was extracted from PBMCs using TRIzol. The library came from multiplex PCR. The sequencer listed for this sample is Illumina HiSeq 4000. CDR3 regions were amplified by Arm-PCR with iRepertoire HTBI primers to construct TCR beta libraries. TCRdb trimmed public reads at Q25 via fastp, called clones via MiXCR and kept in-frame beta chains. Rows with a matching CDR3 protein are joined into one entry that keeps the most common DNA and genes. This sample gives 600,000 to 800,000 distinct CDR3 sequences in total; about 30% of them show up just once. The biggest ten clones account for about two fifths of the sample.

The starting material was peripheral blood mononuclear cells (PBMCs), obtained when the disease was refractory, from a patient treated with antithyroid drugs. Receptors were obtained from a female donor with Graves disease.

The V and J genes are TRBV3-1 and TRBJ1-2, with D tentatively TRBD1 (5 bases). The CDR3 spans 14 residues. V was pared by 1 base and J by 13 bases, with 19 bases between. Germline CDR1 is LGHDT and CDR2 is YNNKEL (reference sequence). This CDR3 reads CASSQGGPGSESTF. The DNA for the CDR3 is TGTGCCAGCAGCCAAGGGGGCCCAGGGAGTGAAAGCACCTTC. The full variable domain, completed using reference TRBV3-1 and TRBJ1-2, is DTAVSQTPKYLVTQMGNDKSIKCEQNLGHDTMYWYKQDSKKFLKIMFSYNNKELIINETVPNRFSPKSPDKAHLNLHINSLELGDSAVYFCASSQGGPGSESTFGSGTRLTVV.

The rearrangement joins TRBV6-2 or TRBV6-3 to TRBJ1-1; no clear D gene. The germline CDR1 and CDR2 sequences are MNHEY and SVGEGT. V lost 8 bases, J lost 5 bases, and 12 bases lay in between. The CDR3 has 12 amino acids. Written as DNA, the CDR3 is TGTGCCAGCGATGTAGGTGGTACTGAAGCTTTCTTT. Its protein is CASDVGGTEAFF.

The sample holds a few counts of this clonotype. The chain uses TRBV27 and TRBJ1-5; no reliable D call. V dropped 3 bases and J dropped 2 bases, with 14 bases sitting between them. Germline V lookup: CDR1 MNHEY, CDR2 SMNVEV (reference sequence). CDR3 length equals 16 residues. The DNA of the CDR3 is TGTGCCAGCAGTTTCTCAGGCGGTTGGGGCAATCAGCCCCAGCATTTT. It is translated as CASSFSGGWGNQPQHF.

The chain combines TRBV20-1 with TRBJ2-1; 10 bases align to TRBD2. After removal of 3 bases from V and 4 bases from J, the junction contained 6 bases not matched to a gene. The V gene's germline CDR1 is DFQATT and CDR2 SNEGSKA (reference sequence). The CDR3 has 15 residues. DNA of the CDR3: TGCAGTGCTAGGGAGGGACTAGCGAATTACAATGAGCAGTTCTTC. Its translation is CSAREGLANYNEQFF.

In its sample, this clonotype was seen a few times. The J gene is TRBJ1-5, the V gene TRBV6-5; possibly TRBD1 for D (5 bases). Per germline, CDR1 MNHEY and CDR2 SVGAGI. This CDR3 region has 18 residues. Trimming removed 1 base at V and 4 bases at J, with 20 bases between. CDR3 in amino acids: CASSYFPVGANFNQPQHF. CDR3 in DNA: TGTGCCAGCAGTTACTTTCCGGTAGGGGCCAACTTTAATCAGCCCCAGCATTTT.

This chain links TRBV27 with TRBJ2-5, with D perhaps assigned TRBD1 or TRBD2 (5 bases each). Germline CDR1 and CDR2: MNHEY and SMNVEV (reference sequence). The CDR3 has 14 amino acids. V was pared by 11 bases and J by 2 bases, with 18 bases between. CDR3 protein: CAVLAPGTQETQYF. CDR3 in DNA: TGTGCCGTGCTAGCACCCGGGACGCAAGAGACCCAGTACTTC.

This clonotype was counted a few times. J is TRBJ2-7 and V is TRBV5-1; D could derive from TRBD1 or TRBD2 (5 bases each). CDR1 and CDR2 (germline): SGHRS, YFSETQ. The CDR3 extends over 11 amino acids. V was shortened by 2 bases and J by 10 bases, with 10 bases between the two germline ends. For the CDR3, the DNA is TGCGCCAGCAGCTTCCAGGGAGCACAGTACTTC. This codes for CASSFQGAQYF. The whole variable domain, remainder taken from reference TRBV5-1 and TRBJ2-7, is KAGVTQTPRYLIKTRGQQVTLSCSPISGHRSVSWYQQTPGQGLQFLFEYFSETQRNKGNFPGRFSGRQFSNSRSEMNVSTLELGDSALYLCASSFQGAQYFGPGTRLTVT.

The CDR3 DNA is TGCAGCGTTGAAGTTGGCCACAAGGAGGGCACAGATACGCAGTATTTT. Translating gives CSVEVGHKEGTDTQYF. The chain employs TRBV29-1 and TRBJ2-3; perhaps TRBD2 as D (5 bases). V was clipped by 1 base and J by 1 base, with 15 bases between them. This CDR3 spans 16 amino acids. Germline V gene sequence: CDR1 SQVTM, CDR2 ANQGSEA.

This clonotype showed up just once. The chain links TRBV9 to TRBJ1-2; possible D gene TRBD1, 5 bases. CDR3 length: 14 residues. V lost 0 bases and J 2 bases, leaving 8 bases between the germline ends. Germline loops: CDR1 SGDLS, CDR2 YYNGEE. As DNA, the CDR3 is TGTGCCAGCAGCGTAGCTCAGGGAAACTATGGCTACACCTTC. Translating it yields CASSVAQGNYGYTF.

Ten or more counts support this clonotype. In DNA form, the CDR3 reads TGTGCCAGCAGCTCTTCGGGGGCGGGGGAGACCCAGTACTTC. Protein sequence: CASSSSGAGETQYF. The genes are TRBV7-9 and TRBJ2-5; either TRBD1 or TRBD2 may supply D (6 bases each). The CDR3 covers 14 residues. Germline V CDR1 and CDR2: SEHNR, FQNEAQ (reference sequence). V lost 4 bases and J 5 bases, leaving 14 bases between the germline ends.

Here the CDR3 reads CASSYGTGSNSPLHF. CDR3 nucleotides: TGTGCCAGCAGCTACGGGACAGGGAGTAATTCACCCCTCCACTTT. V is TRBV7-6 and J is TRBJ1-6; TRBD1 aligns across 9 bases. This CDR3 has 15 amino acids. CDR1 and CDR2 from the germline V gene are SGHVS and FNYEAQ. V dropped 4 bases and J dropped 6; count of bases not matched to a gene: 4.

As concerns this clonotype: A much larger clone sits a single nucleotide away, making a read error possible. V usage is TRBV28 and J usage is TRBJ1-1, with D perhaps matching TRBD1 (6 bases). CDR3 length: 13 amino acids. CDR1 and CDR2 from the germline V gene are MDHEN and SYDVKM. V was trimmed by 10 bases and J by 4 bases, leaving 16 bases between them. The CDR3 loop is CATRGTGGTEAFF. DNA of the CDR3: TGTGCCACCAGGGGTACGGGGGGCACTGAAGCTTTCTTT.